This TCR beta chain originates from a study of chemoradiotherapy in HPV16-positive cancers. V trimming: 6 bases; J trimming: 8 bases; junction bases outside the gene matches: 6. Germline V lookup: CDR1 LNHDA, CDR2 SQIVND (reference sequence). CDR3 size: 14 residues. The data were produced by immunoSEQ multiplex PCR, yet TCRdb's version contains in-frame clones alone and is incomplete. The sample yields some 11,000 clones, around 90% seen once. A few counts support this clone. The V call is TRBV19, the J call TRBJ2-2; 10 bases fit TRBD1. This clonotype originated in a human donor with HPV-associated anogenital cancer. Sequencing was performed on blood, taken from a patient who underwent chemoradiotherapy. The chain's CDR3 is CASRRDRGRGELFF. The DNA of the CDR3 is TGTGCCAGTAGGAGGGACAGGGGTCGGGGGGAGCTGTTTTTT.